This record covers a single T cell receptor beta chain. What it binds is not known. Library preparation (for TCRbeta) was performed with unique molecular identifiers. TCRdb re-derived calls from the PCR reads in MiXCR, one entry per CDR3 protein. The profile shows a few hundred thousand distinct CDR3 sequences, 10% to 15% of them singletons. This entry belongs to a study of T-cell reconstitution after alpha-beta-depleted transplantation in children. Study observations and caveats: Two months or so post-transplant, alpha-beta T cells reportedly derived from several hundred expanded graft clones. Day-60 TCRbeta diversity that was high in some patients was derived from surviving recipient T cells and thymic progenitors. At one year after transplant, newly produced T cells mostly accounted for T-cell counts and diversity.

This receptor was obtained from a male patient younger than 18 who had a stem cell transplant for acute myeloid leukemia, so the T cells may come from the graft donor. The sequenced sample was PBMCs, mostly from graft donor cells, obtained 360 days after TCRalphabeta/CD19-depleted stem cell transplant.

CDR3 sequence reads: CASSLDFGAPQGFF. CDR3 DNA sequence: TGTGCCAGCAGCTTAGACTTCGGGGCCCCCCAGGGATTCTTC. The chain carries TRBV7-2 and TRBJ2-1; D assignment may be TRBD1 or TRBD2 (5 bases each). Trimming removed 1 base from V and 16 bases from J, with 20 bases in between. Germline V gene data show CDR1 as SGHTA and CDR2 as FQGNSA. The CDR3 sequence is 14 residues long.